The entry below gives a single T cell receptor (beta chain) sequence along with its context. Its matching antigen is unknown. Researchers divided each subset's genomic DNA evenly across several immunoSEQ plates. Clones were sequenced by immunoSEQ multiplex PCR, and TCRdb holds only the in-frame ones, with some missing. The sample includes around 2.5 million clones, 93% of them seen just once. This sample is part of a study of shared clonotypes between healthy human individuals. Whole-study findings and limits: Sequencing of the sorted subsets was shown by rarefaction to be incomplete despite large depth. Some naive CD4 clonotypes, about 5%, turned up in common across four donors. Sequencing depth was expected to affect clonotype sharing among donors.

The CDR3 loop spans 17 amino acids. Germline V gene lookup returns CDR1 SGHRS and CDR2 YFSETQ. Trimming took 1 base from V and 5 from J; bases not matched to a gene: 6. This TCR came from a man between 18 and 35 years old in good health. Some clones in this sample may be carry-over from other donors' samples. Sequenced sample: naive CD4+ T cells from PBMCs. Subset denoted: CD45RA+ positively selected. This rearrangement joins TRBV5-1 to TRBJ2-5, with 15 bases lining up with TRBD2. The CDR3 DNA reads TGCGCCAGCAGCTTGAGGACTAGCGGGAGGGCCTGGGAGACCCAGTACTTC. This encodes CASSLRTSGRAWETQYF. The full variable domain, completed using reference TRBV5-1 and TRBJ2-5, is KAGVTQTPRYLIKTRGQQVTLSCSPISGHRSVSWYQQTPGQGLQFLFEYFSETQRNKGNFPGRFSGRQFSNSRSEMNVSTLELGDSALYLCASSLRTSGRAWETQYFGPGTRLLVL.